The entry below describes one T cell receptor beta chain. These data originate in a study of blood T cell repertoires in COVID-19. Turning to the study itself: Researchers got acute and convalescent COVID-19 samples from the United States, Italy and Spain. From T cells, B-cell-depleted T cells, or PBMCs came the material, which was cDNA or gDNA.

In the source study's methods: For nucleated cells, counts were estimated from reference gene primer amplification. Generated by immunoSEQ multiplex PCR, the TCRdb table keeps only in-frame clones and is missing some. D and trimming were read from the DNA, whereas the V and J calls and clone size are those reported in that table. The data show under 90,000 clones, with roughly 87% seen just once and about 5.2% held by the top ten. Sequenced: peripheral blood. The TCR sequence derives from a man between 60 and 70 years old with acute or convalescent COVID-19.

The CDR3: CASSQAFGGEETQYF. The CDR3 DNA is TGCGCCAGCAGCCAAGCGTTTGGGGGGGAAGAGACCCAGTACTTC. This chain uses TRBV4-3 with TRBJ2-5; 7 nucleotides agree with TRBD2. Germline trimming cut 1 base from V and 3 bases from J; bases unmatched to any gene: 5. Germline CDR1 LGHNA, CDR2 YSLEER. The CDR3 loop spans 15 amino acids.